The sequence of this T cell receptor beta chain was determined in a study of vaccination and CD4 T cells after COVID-19. Study background: Investigators stimulated cells with overlapping spike peptides drawn from SARS-CoV-2, HCoV-NL63, HCoV-OC43 and HCoV-229E. Study-wide results and limits: Spike mono-reactivity held for 304 of 307 vaccine-specific clones in convalescent patients. Relatively small numbers of convalescent patients were studied, with no early post-infection timepoints included.

The J segment lost 7 bases and the V segment lost 2 bases, leaving 6 bases of the junction unmatched. Germline-derived CDR1 and CDR2 are MDHEN and SYDVKM. This CDR3 has 14 residues. Notes on this clonotype: Its cognate antigen is unknown.

Sequencing of cultured CD4+ T cell DNA used the Oncomine TCR Beta short-read assay. TCRdb called the PCR reads again in MiXCR, with one record for every CDR3 protein. The sample consists of some 15,000 distinct CDR3 sequences, about four fifths of them appearing once. Treatment here: roughly ten-day PBMC culture with coronavirus spike peptide pools or control peptides (ViraFEST assay). Sample: CD4+ T cells from blood, cultured in vitro. The rearrangement uses TRBV28 and TRBJ1-2; 8 bases line up with TRBD1. The receptor's source is a human donor who had recovered from COVID-19. This chain's CDR3 is CASSLPNRGGGYTF. The CDR3 DNA reads as TGTGCCAGCAGTTTACCTAACAGGGGGGGTGGCTACACCTTC.